The sequence of this TCR beta chain was determined in a study of CD8 T cells in ankylosing spondylitis (dated by TCRdb to the late 2010s). In the study overall: The study profiled T cell receptor beta repertoires in healthy donors and ankylosing spondylitis patients to find disease-linked TCR variants. The full study cohort comprised about 23 ankylosing spondylitis patients and some 100 healthy donors. Samples of peripheral blood were taken, and for ankylosing spondylitis patients, synovial fluid was collected as well.

These reads were obtained on an Illumina HiSeq 2500. Quantitative 5'-RACE with molecular barcodes was used to prepare TCR beta libraries. From the authors' description of their analysis: A new computational method, built on a probabilistic model of VDJ rearrangement, was used to identify disease-linked TCR variants. The public reads were quality trimmed at Q25 with fastp and then assembled into clones with MiXCR by TCRdb, keeping productive beta chains. Identical CDR3 proteins give one entry, which carries the most common genes and DNA. TCRdb, rather than the study authors, made the V and J calls. In this sample the table shows a few hundred thousand distinct CDR3 sequences, about an eighth of which occur a single time. Together, the top ten hold 6.8% of the sample. Compared with germline, V lacks 1 base and J lacks 5 bases; bases without a gene match: 9. As encoded in the germline V gene, CDR1 is SGHAT while CDR2 is FQNNGV. The CDR3 sequence holds 16 residues, the cysteine and phenylalanine included. The only DNA kept is the CDR3, 48 bases in frame from the first base.

Beyond this particular receptor, the publication reports: A TCR beta motif made up of several highly homologous amino acid variants appeared to be characteristic of blood from ankylosing spondylitis patients. Some motif variants had previously been reported in the synovial fluid and blood of reactive arthritis patients, which suggests shared mechanisms of disease initiation. In peripheral blood, the disease-linked clones were found at relatively low frequencies and had a CD8+ phenotype. According to the report, matched synovial fluid samples from ankylosing spondylitis patients were significantly enriched for the disease-linked clones.

Comment on this clonotype: Its antigen specificity is not known. This may come from a read error, since a much larger clone is one base off.

The receptor chain draws on TRBV11-2 and TRBJ2-5; the central 8 bases match TRBD1. Source material: blood, either unsorted or a sorted T cell fraction (not recorded which). This receptor was obtained from a male donor with ankylosing spondylitis. The DNA sequence is as follows: TGTGCCAGCAGCTTAGGCCCGTGGACAGGGAGGGAGACCCAGTACTTC. Its protein reads: CASSLGPWTGRETQYF. The CDR3, completed at both ends by the reference TRBV11-2 and TRBJ2-5 genes, gives the full variable domain EAGVAQSPRYKIIEKRQSVAFWCNPISGHATLYWYQQILGQGPKLLIQFQNNGVVDDSQLPKDRFSAERLKGVDSTLKIQPAKLEDSAVYLCASSLGPWTGRETQYFGPGTRLLVL.